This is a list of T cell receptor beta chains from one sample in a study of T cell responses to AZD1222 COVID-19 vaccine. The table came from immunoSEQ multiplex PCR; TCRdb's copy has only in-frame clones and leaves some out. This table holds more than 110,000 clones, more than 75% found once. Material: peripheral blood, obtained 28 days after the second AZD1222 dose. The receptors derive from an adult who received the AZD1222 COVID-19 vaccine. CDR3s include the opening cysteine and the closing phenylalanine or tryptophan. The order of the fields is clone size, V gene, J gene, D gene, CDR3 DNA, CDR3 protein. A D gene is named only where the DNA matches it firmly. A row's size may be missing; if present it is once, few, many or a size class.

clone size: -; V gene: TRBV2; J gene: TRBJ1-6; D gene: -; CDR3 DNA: TGTGCCAGCATTGGAAGAAGTGGACAGATTAATTCACCCCTCCACTTT; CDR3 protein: CASIGRSGQINSPLHF
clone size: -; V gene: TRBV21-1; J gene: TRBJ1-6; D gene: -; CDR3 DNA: TGTGCCAGCAGCAAACGGCTCCCAGGGCGAGTCTGTAATTCACCCCTCCACTTT; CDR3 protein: CASSKRLPGRVCNSPLHF
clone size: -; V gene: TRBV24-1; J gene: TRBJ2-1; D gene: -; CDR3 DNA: TGTGCCACCAGTGATTTGCAATCCCCCTCCAGGGCCTATGAGCAGTTCTTC; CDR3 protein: CATSDLQSPSRAYEQFF
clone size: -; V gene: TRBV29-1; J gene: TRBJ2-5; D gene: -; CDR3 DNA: TGCAGCGTTGTGTCCCAGAGGGGAGAGACCCAGTACTTC; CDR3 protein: CSVVSQRGETQYF
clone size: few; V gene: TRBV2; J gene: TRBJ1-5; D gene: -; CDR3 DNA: TGTGCCAGCAGTGAACTAATGGGTTGGGGTTCCAGTCAGCCCCAGCATTTT; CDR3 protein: CASSELMGWGSSQPQHF
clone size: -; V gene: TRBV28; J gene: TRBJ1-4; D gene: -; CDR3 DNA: TGTGCCAGCAGTTTATCGGGATTCGAAAAACTGTTTTTT; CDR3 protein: CASSLSGFEKLFF
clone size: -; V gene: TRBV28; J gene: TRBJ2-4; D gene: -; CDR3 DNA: TGTGCCAGCCGACAGTCCTTAGCCAAAAACATTCAGTACTTC; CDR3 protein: CASRQSLAKNIQYF
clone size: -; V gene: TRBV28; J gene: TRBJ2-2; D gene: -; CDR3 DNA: TGTGCCAGCAGTTCACCCTCGGGACGGAACACCGGGGAGCTGTTTTTT; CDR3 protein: CASSSPSGRNTGELFF
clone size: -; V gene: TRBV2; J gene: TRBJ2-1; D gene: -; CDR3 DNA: TGTGCCAGCAGCGTGGACAGATACAATGAGCAGTTCTTC; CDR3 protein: CASSVDRYNEQFF
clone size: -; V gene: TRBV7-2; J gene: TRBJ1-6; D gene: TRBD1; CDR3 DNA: TGTGCCAGCAGCTCACAGGGGAACCAAGGTTCACCCCTCCACTTT; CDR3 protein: CASSSQGNQGSPLHF
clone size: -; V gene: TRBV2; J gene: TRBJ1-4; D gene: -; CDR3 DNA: TGTGCCAGCACTACTGCAGGGGATGAAAAACTGTTTTTT; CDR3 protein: CASTTAGDEKLFF
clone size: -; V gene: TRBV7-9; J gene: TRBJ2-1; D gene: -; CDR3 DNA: TGTGCCAGCAGCCCCGGTGTGGATGGTCGGGAGCAGTTCTTC; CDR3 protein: CASSPGVDGREQFF
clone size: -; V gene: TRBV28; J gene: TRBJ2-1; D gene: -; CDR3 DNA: TGTGCCAGCAGTCCGCCGAATTACAATGAGCAGTTCTTC; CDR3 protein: CASSPPNYNEQFF
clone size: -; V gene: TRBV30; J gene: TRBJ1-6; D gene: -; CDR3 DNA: TGTGCCTGGACTATAGGGTATAATTCACCCCTCCACTTT; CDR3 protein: CAWTIGYNSPLHF
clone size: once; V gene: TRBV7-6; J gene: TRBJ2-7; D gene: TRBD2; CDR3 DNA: TGTGCCAGCAGCTTAGGGCGAGATTCTAGCGGGAGCTCCTACGAGCAGTACTTC; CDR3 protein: CASSLGRDSSGSSYEQYF
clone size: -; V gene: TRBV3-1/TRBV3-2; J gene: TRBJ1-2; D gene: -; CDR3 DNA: TGTGCCAGCAGCCTTTTGCCGCCATCCTATGGCTACACCTTC; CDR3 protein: CASSLLPPSYGYTF
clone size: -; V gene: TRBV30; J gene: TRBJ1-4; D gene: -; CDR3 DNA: TGTGCCTGGAGGGGGCAAACAACTAATGAAAAACTGTTTTTT; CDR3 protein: CAWRGQTTNEKLFF
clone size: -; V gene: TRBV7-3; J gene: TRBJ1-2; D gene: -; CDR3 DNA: TGTGCCAGCGTCAGGGGAAGCTATGGCTACACCTTC; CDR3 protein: CASVRGSYGYTF
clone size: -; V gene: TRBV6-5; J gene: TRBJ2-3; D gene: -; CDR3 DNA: TGTGCCAGCAGTTTCGGGTGGGCCACAGATACGCAGTATTTT; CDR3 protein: CASSFGWATDTQYF
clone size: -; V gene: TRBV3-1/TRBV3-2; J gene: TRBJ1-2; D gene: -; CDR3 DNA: TGTGCCAGCAGCCAACGTGGCCCTAGGTCTCCATATGGCTACACCTTC; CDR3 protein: CASSQRGPRSPYGYTF
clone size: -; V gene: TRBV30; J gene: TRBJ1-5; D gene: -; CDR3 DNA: TGTGCCTGGGGGTCGCGGAGGAGGAACGATCAGCCCCAGCATTTT; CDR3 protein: CAWGSRRRNDQPQHF
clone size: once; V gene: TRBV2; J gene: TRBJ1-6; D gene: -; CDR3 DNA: TGTGCCACCCATAGGGTAAATTCACCCCTCCACTTT; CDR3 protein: CATHRVNSPLHF
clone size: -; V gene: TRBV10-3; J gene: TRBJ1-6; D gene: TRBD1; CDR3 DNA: TGTGCCATCAGCGCCGGGACAGGGACCTCACCCCTCCACTTT; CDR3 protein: CAISAGTGTSPLHF
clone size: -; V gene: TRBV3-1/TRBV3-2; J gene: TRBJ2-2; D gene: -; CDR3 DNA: TGTGCCAGCAGCCCGGGACTCGACGTGTGGGAGCTGTTTTTT; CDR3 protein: CASSPGLDVWELFF
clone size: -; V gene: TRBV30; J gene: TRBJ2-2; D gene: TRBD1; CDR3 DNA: TGTGCCTGGACTTGGACAGGGGCGGCCGGGGAGCTGTTTTTT; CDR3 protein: CAWTWTGAAGELFF
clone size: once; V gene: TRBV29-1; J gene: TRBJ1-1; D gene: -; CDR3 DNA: TGCAGCGTTGAGGGACAAGTGAACACTGAAGCTTTCTTT; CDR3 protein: CSVEGQVNTEAFF
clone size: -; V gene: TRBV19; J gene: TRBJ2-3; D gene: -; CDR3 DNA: TGTGCCAGTATGTCTGCCAGGTCCACAGATACGCAGTATTTT; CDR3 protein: CASMSARSTDTQYF
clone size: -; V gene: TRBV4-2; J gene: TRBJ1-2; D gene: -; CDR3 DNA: TGTGCCAGTCGCTTCGACGGCAACTATGGCTACACCTTC; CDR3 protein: CASRFDGNYGYTF
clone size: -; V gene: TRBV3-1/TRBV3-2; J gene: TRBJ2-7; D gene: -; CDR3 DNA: TGTGCCAGCAGCCAAGATGGCGGGGACTACGAGCAGTACTTC; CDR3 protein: CASSQDGGDYEQYF
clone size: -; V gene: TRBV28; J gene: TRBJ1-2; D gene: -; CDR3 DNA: TGTGCCAGCTACCTCGCTGGGGGAGTTAACTATGGCTACACCTTC; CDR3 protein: CASYLAGGVNYGYTF
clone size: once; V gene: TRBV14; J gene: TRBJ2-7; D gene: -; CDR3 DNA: TGTGCCAGCAGCCAAGTGGGCGGCCGCGTTGGGCTCCCCGTCAGCTACTACGAGCAGTACTTC; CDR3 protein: CASSQVGGRVGLPVSYYEQYF
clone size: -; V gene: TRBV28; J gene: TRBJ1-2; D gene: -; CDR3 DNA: TGTGCCAGCAGTTTCTCTCTCGATGCCTATGGCTACACCTTC; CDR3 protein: CASSFSLDAYGYTF
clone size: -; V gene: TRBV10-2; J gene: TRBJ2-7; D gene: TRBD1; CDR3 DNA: TGCGCCAGCAGTATAAATCGCGGGACAGGGGTTTCCCCGTACTTC; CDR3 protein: CASSINRGTGVSPYF
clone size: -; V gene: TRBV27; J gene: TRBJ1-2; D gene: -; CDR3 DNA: TGTGCCAGCAGTTTATCGACCTACTCCCACGGGGGGCGCGACTATGGCTACACCTTC; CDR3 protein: CASSLSTYSHGGRDYGYTF
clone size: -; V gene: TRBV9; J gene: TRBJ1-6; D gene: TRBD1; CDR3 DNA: TGTGCCAGCAGCCCACAGGGGGCGGAGATGGACTATAATTCACCCCTCCACTTT; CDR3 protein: CASSPQGAEMDYNSPLHF
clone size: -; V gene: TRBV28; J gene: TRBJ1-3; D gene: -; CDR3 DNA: TGTGCCAGCAGTAAACCGGGGATGGTTTCTGGAAACACCATATATTTT; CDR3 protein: CASSKPGMVSGNTIYF
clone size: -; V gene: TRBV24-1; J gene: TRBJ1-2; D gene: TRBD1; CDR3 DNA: TGTGCCACCAGTGATGGGACAGAGGTCTATGGCTACACCTTC; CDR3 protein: CATSDGTEVYGYTF
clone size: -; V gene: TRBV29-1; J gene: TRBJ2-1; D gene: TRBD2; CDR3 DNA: TGCAGCGTTGGGGGGGGGATCTCCTACAATGAGCAGTTCTTC; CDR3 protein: CSVGGGISYNEQFF
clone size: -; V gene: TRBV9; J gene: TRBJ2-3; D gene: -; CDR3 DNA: TGTGCCAGCACCAAGACAGAACGTCACACAGATACGCAGTATTTT; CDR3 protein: CASTKTERHTDTQYF
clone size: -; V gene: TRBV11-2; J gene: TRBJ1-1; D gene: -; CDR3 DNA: TGTGCCAGCAGCCCGCCTCAGGGAATGAACACTGAAGCTTTCTTT; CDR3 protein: CASSPPQGMNTEAFF
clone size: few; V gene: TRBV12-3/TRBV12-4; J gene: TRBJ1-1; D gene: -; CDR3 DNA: TGTGCCAGCAGTCGTAACCAGAACACTGAAGCTTTCTTT; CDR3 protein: CASSRNQNTEAFF
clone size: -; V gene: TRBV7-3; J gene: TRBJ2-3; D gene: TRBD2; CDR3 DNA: TGTGCCAGCAGCTTAAGTCTAGCGGAAGGGTCAGATACGCAGTATTTT; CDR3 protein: CASSLSLAEGSDTQYF
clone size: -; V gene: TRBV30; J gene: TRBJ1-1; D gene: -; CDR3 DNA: TGTGCCTGGAGTATCCGCACTGAAGCTTTCTTT; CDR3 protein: CAWSIRTEAFF
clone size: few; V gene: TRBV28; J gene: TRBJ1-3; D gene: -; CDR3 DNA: TGTGCCAGCAGTCGCCTCGACGTCTCTGGAAACACCATATATTTT; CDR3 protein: CASSRLDVSGNTIYF
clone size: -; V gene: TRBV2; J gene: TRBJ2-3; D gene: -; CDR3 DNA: TGTGCCAGCACCTCCGACGGGGATACGCAGTATTTT; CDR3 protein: CASTSDGDTQYF
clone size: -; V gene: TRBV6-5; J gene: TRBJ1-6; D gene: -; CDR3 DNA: TGTGCCAGCAGTCGGATAAGGGGGGGGAATTCACCCCTCCACTTT; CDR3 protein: CASSRIRGGNSPLHF
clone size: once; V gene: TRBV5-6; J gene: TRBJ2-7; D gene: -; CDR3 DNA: TGTGCCAGCAGCGCAGACACCAAGAACTCCTACGAGCAGTACTTC; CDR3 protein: CASSADTKNSYEQYF
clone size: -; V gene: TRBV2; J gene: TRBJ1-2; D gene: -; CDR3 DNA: TGTGCCAGCAGTGGATCGGCCAGCCCTTATGGCTACACCTTC; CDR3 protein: CASSGSASPYGYTF
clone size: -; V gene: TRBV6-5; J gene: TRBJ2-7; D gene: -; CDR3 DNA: TGTGCCAGCAGCCATGACCCCGACTACGAGCAGTACTTC; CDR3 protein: CASSHDPDYEQYF
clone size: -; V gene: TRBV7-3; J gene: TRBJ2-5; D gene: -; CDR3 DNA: TGTGCCAGCAGCTTATTCCTTGGGGGGCAAGAGACCCAGTACTTC; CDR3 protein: CASSLFLGGQETQYF
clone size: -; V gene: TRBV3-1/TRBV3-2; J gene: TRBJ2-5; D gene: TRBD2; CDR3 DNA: TGTGCCAGCAGCCAAGATAGCAGCGGGGCCTGGGAGACCCAGTACTTC; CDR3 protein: CASSQDSSGAWETQYF
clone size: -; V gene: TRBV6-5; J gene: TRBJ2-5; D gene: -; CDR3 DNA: TGTGCCAGCAGTTACCTCGCGGGAGAGACCCAGTACTTC; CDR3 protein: CASSYLAGETQYF
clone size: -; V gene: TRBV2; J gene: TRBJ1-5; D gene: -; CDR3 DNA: TGTGCCAGCAGGAGCGACCCGCTCCTGAATCAGCCCCAGCATTTT; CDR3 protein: CASRSDPLLNQPQHF
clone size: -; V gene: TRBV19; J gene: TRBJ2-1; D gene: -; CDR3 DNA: TGTGCCAGTAGTCTTCTGCCAGGTGAGCAGTTCTTC; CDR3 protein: CASSLLPGEQFF
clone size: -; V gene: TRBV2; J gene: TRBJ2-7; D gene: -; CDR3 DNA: TGTGCCAGCAAAGGCGTTAGCGTCGACGAGCAGTACTTC; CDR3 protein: CASKGVSVDEQYF
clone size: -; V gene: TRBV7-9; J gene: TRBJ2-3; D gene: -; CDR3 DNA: TGTGCCAGCAGCTTAGCGCAGGTTACGCAGTATTTT; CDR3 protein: CASSLAQVTQYF
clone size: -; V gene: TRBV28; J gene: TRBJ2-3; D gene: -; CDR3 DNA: TGTGCCATAAGCAGGGGAAGGGCCACAGATACGCAGTATTTT; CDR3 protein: CAISRGRATDTQYF
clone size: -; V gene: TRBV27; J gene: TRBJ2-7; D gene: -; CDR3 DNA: TGTGCCAGCAGTTTTTCGCCCCCCACCTCCGCTGTGGGCTACGAGCAGTACTTC; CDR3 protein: CASSFSPPTSAVGYEQYF
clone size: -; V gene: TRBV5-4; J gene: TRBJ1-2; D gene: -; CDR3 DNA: TGTGCCAGCAGCATTACAGATTATGGCTACACCTTC; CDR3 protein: CASSITDYGYTF